This T cell receptor beta chain was profiled in a study of cytomegalovirus exposure and HLA in healthy donors. PCR primers comprised 60 Vbeta and 13 Jbeta primers. The data were produced by immunoSEQ multiplex PCR, yet TCRdb's version contains in-frame clones alone and is incomplete. The table lists around 150,000 clones, 80% of them singletons. Germline V gives CDR1 SGHNT, CDR2 YYREEE (reference sequence). Losses at the gene ends were 2 bases for V and 5 bases for J; bases not matched to a gene: 5. The CDR3 spans 14 residues. Regarding this clone: The same CDR3 can be traced to other DNA sequences in this sample.

The rearrangement joins TRBV5-4 to TRBJ2-5; 8 bases agree with TRBD2. The TCR originated in a man aged 35 to 55 in good health and CMV-seropositive. The sequenced sample was PBMCs. The CDR3 loop reads CASSLAGVGETQYF. The CDR3 DNA is TGTGCCAGCAGCTTAGCGGGAGTCGGGGAGACCCAGTACTTC.